A single sample gave rise to the 29 T cell receptor beta chains below, sequenced in a study of glioma-infiltrating T cells (dated by TCRdb to 2016 to 2018). The data were produced on an Illumina MiSeq. TCR alpha and beta CDR3 regions were amplified with the iRepertoire nested amplicon-rescue multiplex PCR (arm-PCR) platform from RNA. The public reads were reprocessed in TCRdb via fastp at Q25 and MiXCR, keeping in-frame beta chains. Entries are consolidated by CDR3 protein sequence, retaining the most common genes and DNA. The sample yields about 89,000 distinct CDR3 sequences; about 25% were counted once. Together, the top ten hold 6.7% of the sample. Specimen: glioma tissue, nonneoplastic brain tissue, or PBMCs (not recorded which). Receptor source: a human donor with low-grade glioma or glioblastoma, undergoing nonglioma brain surgery, or in good health (not recorded which).

This clonotype showed up many times. CDR3 region: CASDRVNSPLHF. The CDR3, as DNA: TGTGCCAGCGACAGGGTTAATTCACCCCTCCACTTT. The rearrangement uses TRBV2 and TRBJ1-6; 7 bases match TRBD1. Germline loops: CDR1 SNHLY, CDR2 FYNNEI. Trimming at V came to 8 bases and at J to 6 bases, leaving 1 base not matched to a gene. This CDR3 comprises 12 residues.

This clonotype occurred a few times. A junction boundary mismatches the germline segment, possibly from a read error. The J gene is TRBJ2-1, the V gene TRBV12-3 or TRBV12-4, with D tentatively TRBD2 (5 bases). This CDR3 is 13 amino acids long. CDR3 nucleotides: TGTGCCAGCAGTTTTCAGGAGTCGGGCCCCGGGATCTTC. Translated: CASSFQESGPGIF.

In its sample, this clonotype was seen many times. V and J are TRBV7-9 and TRBJ1-1; D is uncertain. V lost 3 bases to trimming and J lost 5 bases, with 7 bases between them. This CDR3 contains 12 residues. The germline V gene has CDR1 SEHNR and CDR2 FQNEAQ (reference sequence). CDR3 in DNA: TGTGCCAGCAGCTTCCCCTGGACTGAAGCTTTCTTT. Translation gives CASSFPWTEAFF.

This clonotype has a handful of counts. The J gene is TRBJ2-7, the V gene TRBV7-2; 8 bases line up with TRBD1. The ends lost 2 bases at V and 0 bases at J; junction bases unmatched: 9. The CDR3 is 17 residues long. Germline CDR1 reads SGHTA; CDR2 reads FQGNSA. The CDR3 DNA is TGTGCCAGCAGCTTAAGAAGCAGGGGGCCCCTCTCCTACGAGCAGTACTTC. This encodes CASSLRSRGPLSYEQYF.

The chain employs TRBV11-2 and TRBJ1-1; D is perhaps TRBD1 (6 bases). The CDR3 length is 14 residues. The germline V gene encodes CDR1 SGHAT and CDR2 FQNNGV. The V gene lost 1 base and the J gene lost 6 bases, with 12 bases spanning the gap. CDR3 in DNA: TGTGCCAGCAGCTTAGGGCGGGGGGCCCCTGAAGCTTTCTTT. It yields the protein CASSLGRGAPEAFF.

The J gene is TRBJ2-1, the V gene TRBV20-1; 9 bases fit TRBD2. Losses at the gene ends were 4 bases for V and 5 bases for J; bases not matched to a gene: 15. Germline assignment: CDR1 DFQATT and CDR2 SNEGSKA (reference sequence). The CDR3 has 17 amino acids. The CDR3 DNA sequence: TGCAGTGCTACCAAAGCGGGAGGCCACAAGGTCGACAATGAGCAGTTCTTC. Translation: CSATKAGGHKVDNEQFF.

The table lists this clonotype with many counts. The chain recombines TRBV29-1 with TRBJ2-7; D is undetermined. The length of the CDR3 is 10 residues. Trimming shortened V by 8 bases and J by 3 bases, and 8 bases separated the two germline ends. Germline V gene data show CDR1 as SQVTM and CDR2 as ANQGSEA. The CDR3 loop reads CSIMDYEQYF. The DNA for the CDR3 is TGCAGCATTATGGACTACGAGCAGTACTTC.

This clonotype was observed at least ten times. This chain uses TRBV12-3 or TRBV12-4 with TRBJ2-5; a weak D match, TRBD2 (6 bases). This CDR3 is 13 amino acids long. Trimming removed 6 bases from V and 3 bases from J, with 11 bases in between. CDR3 region: CASRTGGEETQYF. The CDR3 region has the DNA TGTGCCAGCAGGACCGGGGGAGAAGAGACCCAGTACTTC.

This clonotype has ten or more counts. This chain uses TRBV7-8 with TRBJ2-7; weak D call: TRBD2 (8 bases). The CDR3 is 17 residues long. Germline loops: CDR1 SGHVS, CDR2 FQNEAQ. Between the trimmed V and J ends, which lost 5 bases and 0 bases, there was a span of 20 bases. CDR3 region: CASSPKGAGGLSYEQYF. The DNA for the CDR3 is TGTGCCAGCAGCCCGAAGGGGGCGGGAGGCCTCTCCTACGAGCAGTACTTC.

Note on this clonotype: Just one base apart from a much larger clone, this may be a read error. The chain links TRBV28 to TRBJ2-7; weak D call: TRBD1 (6 bases). Germline V gives CDR1 MDHEN, CDR2 SYDVKM. This CDR3 has 15 residues. The CDR3 is CASSFQAGTLYGQYF. DNA for the CDR3: TGTGCCAGCAGCTTTCAGGCCGGGACACTGTACGGGCAGTACTTC.

In its sample, this clonotype was seen many times. The chain uses TRBV5-1 and TRBJ2-7; a possible D gene is TRBD1 (6 bases). V was trimmed by 4 bases and J by 4 bases, leaving 9 bases between them. Germline V gene lookup returns CDR1 SGHRS and CDR2 YFSETQ. CDR3 length: 12 amino acids. The CDR3 DNA reads TGCGCCAGCAGCGCACAGGGTTACGAGCAGTACTTC. Its translation: CASSAQGYEQYF.

There are many counts of this clonotype. This chain joins TRBV6-1 and TRBJ1-2, with a possible D match to TRBD1 (5 bases). This CDR3 is built from 14 residues. The germline V gene has CDR1 MNHNS and CDR2 SASEGT. V was pared by 5 bases and J by 6 bases, with 16 bases between. CDR3 sequence: CASSWGPLAHGYTF. The CDR3 DNA is TGTGCCAGCAGTTGGGGACCCCTCGCCCATGGCTACACCTTC.

This clonotype was observed at least ten times. The rearrangement uses TRBV6-1 and TRBJ2-1; the match to TRBD2 covers 8 bases. The ends lost 5 bases at V and 9 bases at J; junction bases unmatched: 12. The CDR3 is made up of 15 amino acids. Per the germline V gene, CDR1 is MNHNS and CDR2 is SASEGT. The CDR3 DNA is TGTGCCAGCAGTCTCCCCAGCGGGAGTGTTACTGAGCAGTTCTTC. Residues: CASSLPSGSVTEQFF.

This clonotype was seen ten or more times. The chain employs TRBV20-1 and TRBJ2-7; 7 bases agree with TRBD1. The germline V gene has CDR1 DFQATT and CDR2 SNEGSKA (reference sequence). Trimming removed 4 bases from V and 5 bases from J; junction bases left unmatched: 5. The CDR3 spans 12 residues. The CDR3 nucleotides are TGCAGTGCTAACGACAGGGACGACGAGCAGTACTTC. Translation: CSANDRDDEQYF.

The chain links TRBV5-4 to TRBJ2-7, with 7 bases aligning to TRBD1. The CDR3 consists of 13 residues. Germline values: CDR1 SGHNT, CDR2 YYREEE (reference sequence). V dropped 3 bases and J dropped 7; count of bases not matched to a gene: 7. CDR3 DNA: TGTGCCAGCAGCTCACAGGGGACGAGGGAGCAGTACTTC. The encoded protein is CASSSQGTREQYF.

By its share, this clonotype is medium-sized. This chain joins TRBV20-1 and TRBJ2-7; D is possibly TRBD1 (6 bases). The CDR3 is 13 amino acids. Deletions cut 3 bases from V and 6 bases from J, with 15 bases between. CDR1 DFQATT and CDR2 SNEGSKA come from the germline V gene (reference sequence). CDR3 loop: CSASAGTSSEQYF. In nucleotides, the CDR3 is TGCAGTGCTAGTGCCGGGACAAGTAGCGAGCAGTACTTC.

This clonotype was seen repeatedly, ten times or more. This chain connects TRBV12-3 or TRBV12-4 to TRBJ2-3, with D tentatively TRBD1 or TRBD2 (5 bases each). Deletions cut 5 bases from V and 0 bases from J, with 9 bases between. The CDR3 runs to 14 residues. DNA for the CDR3: TGTGCCAGCAGTCGGGACCGTAGCACAGATACGCAGTATTTT. The encoded protein is CASSRDRSTDTQYF.

Many counts were recorded for this clonotype. V usage is TRBV11-2 and J usage is TRBJ1-5; D is unclear. CDR1 SGHAT and CDR2 FQNNGV come from the germline V gene. V lost 1 base to trimming and J lost 5 bases, with 6 bases between them. This CDR3 spans 13 amino acids. The CDR3 spells CASSLVPDQPQHF. CDR3 DNA: TGTGCCAGCAGCTTAGTCCCAGATCAGCCCCAGCATTTT.

This clonotype was counted many times. The chain recombines TRBV6-6 with TRBJ1-2, with 7 bases fitting TRBD1. This CDR3 region has 13 residues. J was trimmed by 6 bases and V by 0 bases; bases with no gene match: 1. The germline CDR1 and CDR2 sequences are MNHNY and SVGAGI (reference sequence). The CDR3 DNA reads as TGTGCCAGCAGTTACTCCACAGGGGATGGCTACACCTTC. This translates into CASSYSTGDGYTF.

The table lists this clonotype with a few counts. This sequence joins TRBV6-2 or TRBV6-3 and TRBJ2-2, with D hard to call. Germline V gene lookup returns CDR1 MNHEY and CDR2 SVGEGT. The CDR3 runs 18 residues. The ends were cut back, 2 bases at V and 2 bases at J, with 18 bases in the middle. CDR3 coding DNA: TGTGCCAGCAGTTACGACACAGCCGGTTCTGTAAACACCGGGGAGCTGTTTTTT. Translated: CASSYDTAGSVNTGELFF.

This clonotype was seen repeatedly, ten times or more. J is TRBJ2-1 and V is TRBV7-6; no clear D gene. Germline V CDR1 and CDR2: SGHVS, FNYEAQ. V shed 2 bases and J shed 3 bases, with 11 bases lying between them. This CDR3 has 15 amino acids. CDR3 region: CASSLLGRFYNEQFF. DNA for the CDR3: TGTGCCAGCAGCTTACTCGGACGGTTCTACAATGAGCAGTTCTTC.

This clonotype was detected ten times or more. The chain joins TRBV14 to TRBJ1-2, with 8 bases lining up with TRBD1. CDR1 is SGHDN, CDR2 FVKESK, per germline. This CDR3 is built from 13 residues. Trimming at V came to 6 bases and at J to 4 bases, leaving 4 bases not matched to a gene. The CDR3 region is CASRLQGGYGYTF. The CDR3 nucleotides are TGTGCCAGCAGACTACAGGGGGGCTATGGCTACACCTTC.

The rearrangement uses TRBV19 and TRBJ2-1; D gene ambiguous. CDR1 LNHDA and CDR2 SQIVND come from the germline V gene (reference sequence). The V end lost 11 bases, the J end lost 6 bases, and 17 bases lay between the germline ends. The CDR3 is 13 residues long. The CDR3 DNA follows: TGTGCCGGTTTAGTAGGCCCTCTCAATGAGCAGTTCTTC. Amino acids: CAGLVGPLNEQFF.

This rearrangement joins TRBV5-4 to TRBJ1-6, with a weak D call TRBD1 (5 bases). Germline CDR1 reads SGHNT; CDR2 reads YYREEE (reference sequence). The CDR3 runs 16 residues. V lost 5 bases and J lost 0, with 12 bases in between. CDR3 nucleotide sequence: TGTGCCAGCAGAAGCCTTAGGGGCTCCTATAATTCACCCCTCCACTTT. Translating it yields CASRSLRGSYNSPLHF.

Regarding this clonotype: One junction end disagrees with the germline gene, perhaps due to a read error. The CDR3 sequence: CASSLDGSGSKTQYF. The CDR3 DNA is TGCGCCAGCAGCTTAGATGGTAGCGGCTCAAAGACCCAGTACTTC. The chain is built from TRBV7-2 and TRBJ2-5; a weak D match, TRBD2 (6 bases). Germline values: CDR1 SGHTA, CDR2 FQGNSA. This CDR3 spans 15 amino acids.

This clonotype was detected many times. The chain has TRBV7-6 and TRBJ2-3, with 8 bases matching TRBD1. The V gene's germline CDR1 is SGHVS and CDR2 FNYEAQ. CDR3 length: 15 amino acids. Germline trimming cut 1 base from V and 4 bases from J; bases unmatched to any gene: 4. The CDR3 spells CASSLEQGAADTQYF. CDR3 DNA: TGTGCCAGCAGCTTAGAGCAGGGGGCCGCAGATACGCAGTATTTT.

The chain couples TRBV13 to TRBJ1-2; no clear D. From germline, CDR1 is PRHDT and CDR2 FYEKMQ (reference sequence). The CDR3 spans 13 residues. The V end lost 4 bases, the J end lost 4 bases, and 10 bases lay between the germline ends. The CDR3 is CASSSDLSYGYTF. CDR3 in DNA: TGTGCCAGCAGCTCGGACCTCAGCTATGGCTACACCTTC. The full variable domain, in which reference TRBV13 and TRBJ1-2 provide the parts outside the CDR3, is AAGVIQSPRHLIKEKRETATLKCYPIPRHDTVYWYQQGPGQDPQFLISFYEKMQSDKGSIPDRFSAQQFSDYHSELNMSSLELGDSALYFCASSSDLSYGYTFGSGTRLTVV.

For this clonotype: This could be a read error, since a much larger clone is one nucleotide away. V and J are TRBV19 and TRBJ1-1; tentative D call: TRBD1 (5 bases). The V gene's germline CDR1 is LNHDA and CDR2 SQIVND (reference sequence). There are 14 residues in the CDR3. This CDR3 reads CASNVGARWTESFF. DNA of the CDR3: TGTGCCAGTAACGTCGGGGCGAGGTGGACTGAATCTTTCTTT.

This clonotype was recorded many times. V usage is TRBV20-1 and J usage is TRBJ2-2; 8 positions match TRBD2. Germline V gene sequence: CDR1 DFQATT, CDR2 SNEGSKA (reference sequence). Trimming at V came to 0 bases and at J to 7 bases, leaving 7 bases not matched to a gene. The CDR3 runs 15 residues. CDR3 nucleotide sequence: TGCAGTGCTAGAGACACGGCGGGGGGCGGCGGGGAGCTGTTTTTT. This sequence encodes CSARDTAGGGGELFF.